These T cell receptor beta chains were read from a single sample in a study of OX40 agonist ivuxolimab in advanced cancers. Method: immunoSEQ multiplex PCR; TCRdb's copy keeps in-frame clones and lacks some. The data contain approximately 14,000 clones, about 77% of them singletons. This specimen consisted of CD4+ or CD8+ T cells sorted from blood, obtained in a trial of the OX40 agonist ivuxolimab. The receptors originated from an adult with an advanced solid tumor such as melanoma, head and neck, liver or kidney cancer. Each CDR3 is given with its conserved first and last residue. D genes are given only for firm matches. Some rows have no size entry. The others give once, few or many, or a class for an expanded clone.

d_gene: .; v_gene: TRBV29-1; j_gene: TRBJ2-2; abundance: .; CDR3aa: CSVLGDNQARETNTGELFF; CDR3nt: TGCAGCGTCCTGGGGGACAACCAGGCACGAGAGACTAACACCGGGGAGCTGTTTTTT
d_gene: .; v_gene: TRBV19; j_gene: TRBJ1-5; abundance: .; CDR3aa: CASSFARQVPQPQHF; CDR3nt: TGTGCCAGTAGTTTCGCCCGGCAGGTACCTCAGCCCCAGCATTTT
d_gene: .; v_gene: TRBV27; j_gene: TRBJ2-1; abundance: .; CDR3aa: CASSLSRQNEQFF; CDR3nt: TGTGCCAGCAGTTTATCGAGGCAGAATGAGCAGTTCTTC
d_gene: .; v_gene: TRBV6-5; j_gene: TRBJ2-6; abundance: .; CDR3aa: CASSPFLTGANVLTF; CDR3nt: TGTGCCAGCAGCCCGTTCTTGACTGGGGCCAACGTCCTGACTTTC
d_gene: TRBD2; v_gene: TRBV7-6; j_gene: TRBJ2-3; abundance: few; CDR3aa: CASSLAGLLGGTQYF; CDR3nt: TGTGCCAGCAGCTTAGCAGGACTCCTGGGGGGGACGCAGTATTTT
d_gene: .; v_gene: TRBV27; j_gene: TRBJ2-3; abundance: .; CDR3aa: CASSSSDTQYF; CDR3nt: TGTGCCAGCAGTTCCTCAGATACGCAGTATTTT
d_gene: TRBD1; v_gene: TRBV4-1; j_gene: TRBJ2-5; abundance: many; CDR3aa: CASSLTGTGETQYF; CDR3nt: TGCGCCAGCAGCCTCACCGGGACAGGCGAGACCCAGTACTTC
d_gene: .; v_gene: TRBV27; j_gene: TRBJ1-1; abundance: .; CDR3aa: CASSPGGFMNTEAFF; CDR3nt: TGTGCCAGCAGTCCCGGGGGATTCATGAACACTGAAGCTTTCTTT
d_gene: .; v_gene: TRBV5-5; j_gene: TRBJ1-4; abundance: .; CDR3aa: CASSLTRAGEKLFF; CDR3nt: TGTGCCAGCAGCTTGACCCGGGCGGGCGAAAAACTGTTTTTT
d_gene: TRBD2; v_gene: TRBV28; j_gene: TRBJ2-7; abundance: .; CDR3aa: CASSQSGTSGTYKPYEQYF; CDR3nt: TGTGCCAGCAGTCAGTCTGGGACTAGCGGGACTTACAAACCCTACGAGCAGTACTTC
d_gene: TRBD1; v_gene: TRBV15; j_gene: TRBJ1-1; abundance: .; CDR3aa: CATSTDRETEAFF; CDR3nt: TGTGCCACCAGCACCGACAGGGAAACTGAAGCTTTCTTT
d_gene: .; v_gene: TRBV5-4; j_gene: TRBJ1-4; abundance: .; CDR3aa: CASSDPFNEKLFF; CDR3nt: TGTGCCAGCAGCGATCCCTTTAATGAAAAACTGTTTTTT
d_gene: .; v_gene: TRBV6-6; j_gene: TRBJ1-5; abundance: once; CDR3aa: CASSYSIRDQPQHF; CDR3nt: TGTGCCAGCAGTTACTCGATCCGAGATCAGCCCCAGCATTTT
d_gene: TRBD2; v_gene: TRBV28; j_gene: TRBJ2-1; abundance: .; CDR3aa: CASSFVLAEYNEQFF; CDR3nt: TGTGCCAGCAGTTTTGTTCTAGCGGAGTACAATGAGCAGTTCTTC
d_gene: .; v_gene: TRBV2; j_gene: TRBJ1-5; abundance: .; CDR3aa: CASSEEGRQPQHF; CDR3nt: TGTGCCAGCAGTGAAGAAGGTAGACAGCCCCAGCATTTT
d_gene: .; v_gene: TRBV7-8; j_gene: TRBJ2-2; abundance: medium-sized; CDR3aa: CASSLGSTGELFF; CDR3nt: TGTGCCAGCAGCTTAGGGAGCACCGGGGAGCTGTTTTTT
d_gene: .; v_gene: TRBV11-2; j_gene: TRBJ1-1; abundance: .; CDR3aa: CASSLEHRNTEAFF; CDR3nt: TGTGCCAGCAGCTTGGAACATAGGAACACTGAAGCTTTCTTT
d_gene: TRBD2; v_gene: TRBV28; j_gene: TRBJ2-1; abundance: .; CDR3aa: CASSLFVAGPYNEQFF; CDR3nt: TGTGCCAGCAGTTTATTTGTAGCGGGACCCTACAATGAGCAGTTCTTC
d_gene: .; v_gene: TRBV7-6; j_gene: TRBJ1-4; abundance: .; CDR3aa: CASSLRLGRDNEKLFF; CDR3nt: TGTGCCAGCAGTCTCCGGCTAGGGAGGGATAATGAAAAACTGTTTTTT
d_gene: TRBD2; v_gene: TRBV9; j_gene: TRBJ2-7; abundance: .; CDR3aa: CASSVAGGPPYEQYF; CDR3nt: TGTGCCAGCAGCGTAGCGGGAGGCCCCCCCTACGAGCAGTACTTC
d_gene: .; v_gene: TRBV5-6; j_gene: TRBJ2-1; abundance: few; CDR3aa: CASSLGVTDNEQFF; CDR3nt: TGTGCCAGCAGCTTGGGGGTGACTGACAATGAGCAGTTCTTC
d_gene: .; v_gene: TRBV29-1; j_gene: TRBJ1-3; abundance: .; CDR3aa: CSVVGLGNTIYF; CDR3nt: TGCAGCGTTGTGGGTCTTGGAAACACCATATATTTT
d_gene: .; v_gene: TRBV6-5; j_gene: TRBJ2-1; abundance: .; CDR3aa: CASTRGNYWNEQFF; CDR3nt: TGTGCCAGCACCCGAGGGAACTACTGGAATGAGCAGTTCTTC
d_gene: .; v_gene: TRBV6-1; j_gene: TRBJ2-7; abundance: .; CDR3aa: CASRYYEQYF; CDR3nt: TGTGCCAGCCGATACTACGAGCAGTACTTC
d_gene: .; v_gene: TRBV27; j_gene: TRBJ1-5; abundance: .; CDR3aa: CASSPGAVGNQPQHF; CDR3nt: TGTGCCAGCAGTCCCGGGGCGGTCGGGAATCAGCCCCAGCATTTT
d_gene: TRBD1; v_gene: TRBV23-1; j_gene: TRBJ1-1; abundance: .; CDR3aa: CASSHPPDRGNTEAFF; CDR3nt: TGCGCCAGCAGTCACCCGCCGGACAGGGGGAACACTGAAGCTTTCTTT
d_gene: .; v_gene: TRBV19; j_gene: TRBJ1-5; abundance: few; CDR3aa: CASKDSYYSNQPQHF; CDR3nt: TGTGCCAGTAAGGACAGCTACTATAGCAATCAGCCCCAGCATTTT
d_gene: .; v_gene: TRBV27; j_gene: TRBJ2-7; abundance: .; CDR3aa: CASSLTPDEQYF; CDR3nt: TGTGCCAGCAGCTTGACCCCCGACGAGCAGTACTTC
d_gene: .; v_gene: TRBV11-2; j_gene: TRBJ2-1; abundance: .; CDR3aa: CASSLESPRQFF; CDR3nt: TGTGCCAGCAGCTTAGAGTCCCCCCGGCAGTTCTTC
d_gene: TRBD2; v_gene: TRBV7-3; j_gene: TRBJ2-7; abundance: .; CDR3aa: CASRLLAGGPNEQYF; CDR3nt: TGTGCCAGCAGGCTACTAGCGGGAGGGCCTAACGAGCAGTACTTC
d_gene: TRBD1; v_gene: TRBV29-1; j_gene: TRBJ2-1; abundance: few; CDR3aa: CSVEDGSAGGVLNEQFF; CDR3nt: TGCAGCGTTGAAGATGGTTCGGCAGGGGGCGTTTTAAATGAGCAGTTCTTC
d_gene: .; v_gene: TRBV6-5; j_gene: TRBJ1-1; abundance: .; CDR3aa: CASSYSGSTMNTEAFF; CDR3nt: TGTGCCAGCAGTTACTCGGGCAGCACAATGAACACTGAAGCTTTCTTT
d_gene: .; v_gene: TRBV19; j_gene: TRBJ1-5; abundance: .; CDR3aa: CASSIIVFSNQPQHF; CDR3nt: TGTGCCAGTAGTATTATTGTGTTTAGCAATCAGCCCCAGCATTTT
d_gene: .; v_gene: TRBV27; j_gene: TRBJ2-1; abundance: .; CDR3aa: CASMGGSWSSYNEQFF; CDR3nt: TGTGCCAGCATGGGGGGCTCCTGGAGCTCCTACAATGAGCAGTTCTTC
d_gene: .; v_gene: TRBV6-1; j_gene: TRBJ1-1; abundance: few; CDR3aa: CASSEAQDGGREAFF; CDR3nt: TGTGCCAGCAGTGAAGCCCAAGACGGAGGAAGGGAAGCTTTCTTT
d_gene: TRBD1; v_gene: TRBV7-9; j_gene: TRBJ1-4; abundance: .; CDR3aa: CASSYRQGPGNEKLFF; CDR3nt: TGTGCCAGCAGCTACCGACAGGGCCCGGGTAATGAAAAACTGTTTTTT
d_gene: .; v_gene: TRBV19; j_gene: TRBJ2-3; abundance: .; CDR3aa: CASSIYYSTDTQYF; CDR3nt: TGTGCCAGTAGTATTTATTATTCCACAGATACGCAGTATTTT
d_gene: TRBD2; v_gene: TRBV7-9; j_gene: TRBJ2-7; abundance: .; CDR3aa: CASSSTSGRRSYEQYF; CDR3nt: TGTGCCAGCAGCTCGACAAGCGGGAGAAGGTCCTACGAGCAGTACTTC
d_gene: TRBD2; v_gene: TRBV29-1; j_gene: TRBJ2-1; abundance: .; CDR3aa: CSALTSGGSYNEQFF; CDR3nt: TGCAGCGCCTTGACTAGCGGGGGGTCCTACAATGAGCAGTTCTTC
d_gene: .; v_gene: TRBV7-2; j_gene: TRBJ1-3; abundance: .; CDR3aa: CASSPQDNSGNTIYF; CDR3nt: TGTGCCAGCAGCCCCCAGGACAACTCTGGAAACACCATATATTTT
d_gene: .; v_gene: TRBV27; j_gene: TRBJ1-4; abundance: .; CDR3aa: CASSFTGGTVGGVLFF; CDR3nt: TGTGCCAGCAGTTTTACGGGCGGGACCGTCGGGGGTGTCCTGTTTTTT
d_gene: .; v_gene: TRBV10-1; j_gene: TRBJ2-1; abundance: once; CDR3aa: CASSDGQEGVNEQFF; CDR3nt: TGCGCCAGCAGTGATGGTCAGGAGGGAGTAAATGAGCAGTTCTTC
d_gene: .; v_gene: TRBV7-9; j_gene: TRBJ2-7; abundance: many; CDR3aa: CASSTPGGGEQYF; CDR3nt: TGTGCCAGCAGCACCCCAGGGGGAGGGGAGCAGTACTTC
d_gene: .; v_gene: TRBV28; j_gene: TRBJ2-7; abundance: .; CDR3aa: CASSLGLTYEQYF; CDR3nt: TGTGCCAGCAGTTTAGGTCTGACCTACGAGCAGTACTTC
d_gene: .; v_gene: TRBV10-3; j_gene: TRBJ2-7; abundance: few; CDR3aa: CAISETGGEGEQYF; CDR3nt: TGTGCCATCAGTGAGACAGGGGGGGAAGGCGAGCAGTACTTC
d_gene: .; v_gene: TRBV5-1; j_gene: TRBJ1-2; abundance: .; CDR3aa: CASSLGDYGYTF; CDR3nt: TGCGCCAGCAGCTTGGGGGACTATGGCTACACCTTC
d_gene: TRBD2; v_gene: TRBV7-2; j_gene: TRBJ2-3; abundance: .; CDR3aa: CASSLNGRAADTQYF; CDR3nt: TGTGCCAGCAGCTTAAACGGGAGGGCCGCAGATACGCAGTATTTT
d_gene: TRBD1; v_gene: TRBV9; j_gene: TRBJ2-7; abundance: .; CDR3aa: CASSAWDRDSYEQYF; CDR3nt: TGTGCCAGCAGCGCCTGGGACAGGGACTCCTACGAGCAGTACTTC
d_gene: .; v_gene: TRBV7-9; j_gene: TRBJ2-6; abundance: .; CDR3aa: CASSQDSSGANVLTF; CDR3nt: TGTGCCAGCAGCCAAGACAGCTCTGGGGCCAACGTCCTGACTTTC